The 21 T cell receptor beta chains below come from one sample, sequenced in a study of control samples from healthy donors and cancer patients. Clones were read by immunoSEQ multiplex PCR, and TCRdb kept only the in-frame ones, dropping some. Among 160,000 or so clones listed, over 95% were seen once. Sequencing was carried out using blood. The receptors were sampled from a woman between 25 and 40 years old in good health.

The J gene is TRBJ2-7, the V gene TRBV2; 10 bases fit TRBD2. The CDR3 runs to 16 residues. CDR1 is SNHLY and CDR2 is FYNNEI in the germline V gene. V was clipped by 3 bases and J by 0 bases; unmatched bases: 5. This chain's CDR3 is CASSEGGLAVSYEQYF. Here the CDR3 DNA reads TGTGCCAGCAGTGAGGGCGGACTAGCGGTCTCCTACGAGCAGTACTTC.

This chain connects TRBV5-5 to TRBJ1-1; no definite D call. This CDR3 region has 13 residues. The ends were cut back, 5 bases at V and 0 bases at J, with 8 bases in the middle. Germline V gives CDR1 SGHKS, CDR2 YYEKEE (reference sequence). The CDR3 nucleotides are TGTGCCAGCAGGGTCGACCTGAACACTGAAGCTTTCTTT. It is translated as CASRVDLNTEAFF. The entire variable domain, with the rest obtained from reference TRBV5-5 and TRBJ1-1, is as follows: DAGVTQSPTHLIKTRGQQVTLRCSPISGHKSVSWYQQVLGQGPQFIFQYYEKEERGRGNFPDRFSARQFPNYSSELNVNALLLGDSALYLCASRVDLNTEAFFGQGTRLTVV.

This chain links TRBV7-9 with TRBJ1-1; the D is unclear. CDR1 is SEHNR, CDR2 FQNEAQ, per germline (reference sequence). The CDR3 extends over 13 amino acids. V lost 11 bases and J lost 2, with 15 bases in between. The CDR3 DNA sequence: TGTGCCGAAGGCGACCGGGGAAACACTGAAGCTTTCTTT. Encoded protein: CAEGDRGNTEAFF.

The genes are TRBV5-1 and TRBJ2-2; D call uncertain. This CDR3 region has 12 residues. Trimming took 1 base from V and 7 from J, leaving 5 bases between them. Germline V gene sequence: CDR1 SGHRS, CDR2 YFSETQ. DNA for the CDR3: TGCGCCAGCAGCTTGAACGGCGGGGAGCTGTTTTTT. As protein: CASSLNGGELFF.

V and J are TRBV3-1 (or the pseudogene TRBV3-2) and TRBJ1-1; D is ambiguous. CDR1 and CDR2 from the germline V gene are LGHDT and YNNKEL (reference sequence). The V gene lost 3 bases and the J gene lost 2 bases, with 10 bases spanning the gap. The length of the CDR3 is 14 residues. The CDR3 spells CASSQPADNTEAFF. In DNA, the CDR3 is TGTGCCAGCAGCCAGCCTGCAGATAACACTGAAGCTTTCTTT.

In DNA form, the CDR3 reads TGTGCCAGCAGTCTCTCCGGGACAGCCATCTACGAGCAGTACTTC. It encodes CASSLSGTAIYEQYF. V is TRBV5-8 and J is TRBJ2-7, with 7 bases aligning to TRBD1. Germline V gene lookup returns CDR1 SGHTS and CDR2 YDEGEE. Trimming took 5 bases from V and 3 from J; bases not matched to a gene: 11. There are 15 residues in the CDR3.

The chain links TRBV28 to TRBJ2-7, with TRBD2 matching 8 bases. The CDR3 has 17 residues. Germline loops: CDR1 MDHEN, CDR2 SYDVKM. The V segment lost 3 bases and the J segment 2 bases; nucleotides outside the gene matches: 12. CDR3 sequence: CASSFRSRGDLTYEQYF. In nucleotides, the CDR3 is TGTGCCAGCAGTTTTAGATCGCGGGGGGACTTAACCTACGAGCAGTACTTC. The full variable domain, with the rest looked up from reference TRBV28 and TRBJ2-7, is DVKVTQSSRYLVKRTGEKVFLECVQDMDHENMFWYRQDPGLGLRLIYFSYDVKMKEKGDIPEGYSVSREKKERFSLILESASTNQTSMYLCASSFRSRGDLTYEQYFGPGTRLTVT.

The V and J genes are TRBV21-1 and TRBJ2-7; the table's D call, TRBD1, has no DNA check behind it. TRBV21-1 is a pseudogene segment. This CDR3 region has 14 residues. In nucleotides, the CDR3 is TGTGCCAGCAGCGTTCGGGACAGCCTCTACGAGCAGTACTTC. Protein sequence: CASSVRDSLYEQYF.

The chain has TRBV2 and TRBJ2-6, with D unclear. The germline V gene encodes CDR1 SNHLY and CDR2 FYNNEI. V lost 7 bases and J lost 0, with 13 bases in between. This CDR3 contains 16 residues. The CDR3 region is CASMRNSLSGANVLTF. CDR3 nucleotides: TGTGCCAGCATGCGGAACAGCCTCTCTGGGGCCAACGTCCTGACTTTC.

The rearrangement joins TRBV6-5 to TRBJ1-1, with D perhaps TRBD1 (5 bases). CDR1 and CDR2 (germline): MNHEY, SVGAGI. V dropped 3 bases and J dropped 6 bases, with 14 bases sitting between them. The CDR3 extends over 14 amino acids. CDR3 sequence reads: CASSYSAGIAEAFF. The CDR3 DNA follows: TGTGCCAGCAGTTATTCGGCAGGGATCGCTGAAGCTTTCTTT.

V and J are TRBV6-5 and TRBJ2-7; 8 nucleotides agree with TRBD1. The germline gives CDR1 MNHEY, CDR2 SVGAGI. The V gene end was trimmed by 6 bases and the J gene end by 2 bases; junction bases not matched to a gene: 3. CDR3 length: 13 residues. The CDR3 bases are TGTGCCAGCAGCTGGGGACAGGCCTACGAGCAGTACTTC. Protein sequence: CASSWGQAYEQYF.

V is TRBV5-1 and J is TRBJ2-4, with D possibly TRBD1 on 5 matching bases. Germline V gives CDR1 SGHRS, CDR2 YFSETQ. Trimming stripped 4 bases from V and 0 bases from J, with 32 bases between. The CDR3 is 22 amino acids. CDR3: CASSALQFQGPTADQAKNIQYF. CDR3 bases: TGCGCCAGCAGCGCCTTGCAATTTCAGGGCCCTACCGCAGACCAAGCCAAAAACATTCAGTACTTC. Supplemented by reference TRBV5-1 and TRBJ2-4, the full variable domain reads KAGVTQTPRYLIKTRGQQVTLSCSPISGHRSVSWYQQTPGQGLQFLFEYFSETQRNKGNFPGRFSGRQFSNSRSEMNVSTLELGDSALYLCASSALQFQGPTADQAKNIQYFGAGTRLSVL.

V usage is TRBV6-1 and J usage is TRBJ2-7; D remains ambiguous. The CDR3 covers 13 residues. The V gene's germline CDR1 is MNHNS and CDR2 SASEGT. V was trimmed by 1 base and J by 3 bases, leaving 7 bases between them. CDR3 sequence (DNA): TGTGCCAGCAGTGAAGGACATCTCTACGAGCAGTACTTC. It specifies CASSEGHLYEQYF.

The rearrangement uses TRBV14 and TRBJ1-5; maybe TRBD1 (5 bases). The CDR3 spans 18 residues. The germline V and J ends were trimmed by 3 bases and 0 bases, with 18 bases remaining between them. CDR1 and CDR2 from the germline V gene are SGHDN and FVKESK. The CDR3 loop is CASSHRDETNYSNQPQHF. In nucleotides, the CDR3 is TGTGCCAGCAGCCACCGGGACGAAACAAACTATAGCAATCAGCCCCAGCATTTT.

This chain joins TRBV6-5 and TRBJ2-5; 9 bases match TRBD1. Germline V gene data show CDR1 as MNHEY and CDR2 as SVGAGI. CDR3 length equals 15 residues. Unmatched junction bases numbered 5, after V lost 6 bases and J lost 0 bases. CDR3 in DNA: TGTGCCAGCAGCCCAGGACAGGGGTACCAAGAGACCCAGTACTTC. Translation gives CASSPGQGYQETQYF.

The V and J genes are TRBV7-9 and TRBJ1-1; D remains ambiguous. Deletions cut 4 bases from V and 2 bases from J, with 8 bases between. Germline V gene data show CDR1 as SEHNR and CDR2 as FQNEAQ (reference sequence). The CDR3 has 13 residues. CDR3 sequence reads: CASSYRDNTEAFF. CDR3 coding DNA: TGTGCCAGCAGCTACAGAGATAACACTGAAGCTTTCTTT.

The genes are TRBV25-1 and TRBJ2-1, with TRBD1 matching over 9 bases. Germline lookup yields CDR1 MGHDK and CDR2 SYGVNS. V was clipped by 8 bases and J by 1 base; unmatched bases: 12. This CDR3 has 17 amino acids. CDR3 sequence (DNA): TGTGCCAGCGGGAACTCCGGGACAGGGTTATCCTACAATGAGCAGTTCTTC. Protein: CASGNSGTGLSYNEQFF.

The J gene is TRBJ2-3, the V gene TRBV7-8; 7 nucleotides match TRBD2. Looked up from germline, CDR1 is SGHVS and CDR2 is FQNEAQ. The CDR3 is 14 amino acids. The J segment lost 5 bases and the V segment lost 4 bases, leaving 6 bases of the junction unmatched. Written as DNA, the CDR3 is TGTGCCAGCAGCTCCCGCGGGAGATTAGATACGCAGTATTTT. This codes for CASSSRGRLDTQYF.

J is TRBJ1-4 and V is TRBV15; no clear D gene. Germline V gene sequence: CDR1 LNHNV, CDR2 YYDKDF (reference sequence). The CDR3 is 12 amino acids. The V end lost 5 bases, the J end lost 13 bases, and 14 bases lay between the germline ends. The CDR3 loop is CATSSGPDGLFF. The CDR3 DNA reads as TGTGCCACCAGCTCTGGTCCTGATGGACTGTTTTTT.

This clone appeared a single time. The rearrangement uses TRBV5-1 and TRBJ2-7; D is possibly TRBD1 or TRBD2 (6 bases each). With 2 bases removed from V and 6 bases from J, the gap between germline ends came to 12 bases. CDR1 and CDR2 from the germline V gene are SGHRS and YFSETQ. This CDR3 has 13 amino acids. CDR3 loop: CASSFPGASEQYF. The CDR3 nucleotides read TGCGCCAGCAGCTTCCCGGGGGCTTCCGAGCAGTACTTC.

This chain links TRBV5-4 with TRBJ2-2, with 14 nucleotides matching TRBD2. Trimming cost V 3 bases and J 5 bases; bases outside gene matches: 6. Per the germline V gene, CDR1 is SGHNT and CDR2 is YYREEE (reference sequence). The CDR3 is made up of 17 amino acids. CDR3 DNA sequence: TGTGCCAGCAGCTCGGGACTAGCGGGGGCCCCTACCGGGGAGCTGTTTTTT. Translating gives CASSSGLAGAPTGELFF.